Sequencing of this T cell receptor (beta chain) was carried out in a study of blood T cell repertoires in COVID-19. Study-level background: Collection of acute and convalescent COVID-19 samples took place in the United States, Italy and Spain. Sources were T cells, B-cell-depleted T cells, or PBMCs; the material itself was cDNA or gDNA.

This clone was seen only a few times. Sequenced by immunoSEQ multiplex PCR; TCRdb stores in-frame clones only, minus some. The table has 99,000 or so clones, around 84% seen once; the top ten hold 26%. Sequenced sample: peripheral blood. The TCR was taken from a man in his 60s with acute or convalescent COVID-19.

CDR3 nucleotide sequence: TGCGCCAGCAGGGGACAGGGGAGTTCGACTGAAGCTTTCTTT. This codes for CASRGQGSSTEAFF. The rearrangement joins TRBV5-1 to TRBJ1-1, with 10 bases identical to TRBD1. There are 14 residues in the CDR3. V shed 5 bases, J shed 5 bases, and the junction held 6 bases outside the gene matches. The germline V gene has CDR1 SGHRS and CDR2 YFSETQ.